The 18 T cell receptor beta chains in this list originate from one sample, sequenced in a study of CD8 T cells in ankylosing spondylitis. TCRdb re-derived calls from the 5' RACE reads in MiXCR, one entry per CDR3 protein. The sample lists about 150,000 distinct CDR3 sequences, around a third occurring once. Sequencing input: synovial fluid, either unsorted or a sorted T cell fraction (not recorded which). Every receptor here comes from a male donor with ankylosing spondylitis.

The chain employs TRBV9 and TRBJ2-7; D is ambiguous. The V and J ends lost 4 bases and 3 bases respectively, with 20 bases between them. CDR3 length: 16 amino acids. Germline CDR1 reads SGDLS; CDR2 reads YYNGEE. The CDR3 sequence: CASSPHAQNVGYEQYF. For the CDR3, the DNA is TGTGCCAGCAGCCCCCACGCCCAAAACGTTGGCTACGAGCAGTACTTC.

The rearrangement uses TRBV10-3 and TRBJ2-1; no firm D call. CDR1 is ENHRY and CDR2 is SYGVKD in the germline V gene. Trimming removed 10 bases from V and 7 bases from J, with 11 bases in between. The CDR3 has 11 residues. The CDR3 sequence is CATRLLNEQFF. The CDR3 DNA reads TGTGCCACCAGACTTCTGAATGAGCAGTTCTTC.

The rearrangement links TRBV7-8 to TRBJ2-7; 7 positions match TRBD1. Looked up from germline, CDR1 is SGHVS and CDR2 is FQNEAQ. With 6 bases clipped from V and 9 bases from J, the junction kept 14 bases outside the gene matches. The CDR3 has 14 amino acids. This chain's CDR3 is CASRRVEGAIGQYF. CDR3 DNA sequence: TGTGCCAGCAGGCGGGTAGAGGGGGCCATTGGGCAGTACTTC. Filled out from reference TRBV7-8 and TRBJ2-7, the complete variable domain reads GAGVSQSPRYKVAKRGQDVALRCDPISGHVSLFWYQQALGQGPEFLTYFQNEAQLDKSGLPSDRFFAERPEGSVSTLKIQRTQQEDSAVYLCASRRVEGAIGQYFGPGTRLTVT.

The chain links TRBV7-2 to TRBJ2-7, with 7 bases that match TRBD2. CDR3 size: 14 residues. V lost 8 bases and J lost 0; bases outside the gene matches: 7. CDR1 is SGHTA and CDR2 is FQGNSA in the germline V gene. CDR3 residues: CASRTSAISYEQYF. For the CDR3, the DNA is TGTGCCAGCCGTACTAGCGCAATCTCCTACGAGCAGTACTTC.

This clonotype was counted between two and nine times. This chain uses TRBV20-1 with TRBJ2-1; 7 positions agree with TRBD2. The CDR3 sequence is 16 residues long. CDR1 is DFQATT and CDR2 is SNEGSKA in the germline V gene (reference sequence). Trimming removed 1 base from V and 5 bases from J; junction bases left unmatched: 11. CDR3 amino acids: CSARVMGLPSNNEQFF. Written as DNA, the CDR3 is TGCAGTGCTAGAGTGATGGGACTACCCTCGAACAATGAGCAGTTCTTC.

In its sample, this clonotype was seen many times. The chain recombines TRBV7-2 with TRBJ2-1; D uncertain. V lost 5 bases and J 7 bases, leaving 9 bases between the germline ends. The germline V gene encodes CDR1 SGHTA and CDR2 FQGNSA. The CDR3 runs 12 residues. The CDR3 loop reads CASSTYGNEQFF. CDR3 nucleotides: TGTGCCAGCAGCACCTACGGGAATGAGCAGTTCTTC.

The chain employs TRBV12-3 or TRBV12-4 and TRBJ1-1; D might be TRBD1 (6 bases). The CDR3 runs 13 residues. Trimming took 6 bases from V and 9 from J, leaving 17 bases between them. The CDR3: CASSPGGLPQAFF. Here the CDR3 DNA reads TGTGCCAGCAGCCCGGGGGGGCTTCCTCAAGCTTTCTTT.

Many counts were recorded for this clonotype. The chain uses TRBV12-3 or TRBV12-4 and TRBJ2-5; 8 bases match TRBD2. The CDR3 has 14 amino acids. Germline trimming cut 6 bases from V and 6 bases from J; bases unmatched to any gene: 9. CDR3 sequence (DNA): TGTGCCAGCAGCTCTACTAGCGGACCCCAGACCCAGTACTTC. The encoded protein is CASSSTSGPQTQYF.

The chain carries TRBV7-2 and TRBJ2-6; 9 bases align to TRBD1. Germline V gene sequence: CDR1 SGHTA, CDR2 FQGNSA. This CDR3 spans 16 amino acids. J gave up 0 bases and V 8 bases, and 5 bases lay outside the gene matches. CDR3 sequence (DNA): TGTGCCAGCTCGGGACAGGGTCTCTCTGGGGCCAACGTCCTGACTTTC. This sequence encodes CASSGQGLSGANVLTF.

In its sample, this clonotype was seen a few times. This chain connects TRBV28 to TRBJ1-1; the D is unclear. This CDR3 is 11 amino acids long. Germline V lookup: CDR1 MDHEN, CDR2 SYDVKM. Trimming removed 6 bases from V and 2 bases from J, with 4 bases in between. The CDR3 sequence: CASRTNTEAFF. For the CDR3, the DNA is TGTGCCAGCAGAACCAACACTGAAGCTTTCTTT.

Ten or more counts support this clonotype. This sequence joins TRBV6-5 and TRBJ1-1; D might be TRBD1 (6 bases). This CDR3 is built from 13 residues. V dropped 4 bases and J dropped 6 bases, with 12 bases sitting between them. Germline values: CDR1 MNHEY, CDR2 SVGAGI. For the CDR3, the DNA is TGTGCCAGCAGTTTGGCAGGGGCCCCTGAAGCTTTCTTT. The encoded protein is CASSLAGAPEAFF.

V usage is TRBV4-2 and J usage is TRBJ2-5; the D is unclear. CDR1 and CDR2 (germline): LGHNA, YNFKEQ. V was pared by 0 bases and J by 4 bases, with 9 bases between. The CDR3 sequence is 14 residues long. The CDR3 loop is CASSQDNSGETQYF. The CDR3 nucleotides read TGTGCCAGCAGCCAAGATAATTCGGGAGAGACCCAGTACTTC.

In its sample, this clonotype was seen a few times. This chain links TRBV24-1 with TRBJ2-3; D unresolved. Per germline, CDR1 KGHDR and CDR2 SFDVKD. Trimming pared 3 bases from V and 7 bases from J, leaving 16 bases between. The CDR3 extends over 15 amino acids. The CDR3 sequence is CATSDDNSPKHTQYF. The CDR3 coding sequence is TGTGCCACCAGTGATGATAACAGCCCCAAGCATACGCAGTATTTT.

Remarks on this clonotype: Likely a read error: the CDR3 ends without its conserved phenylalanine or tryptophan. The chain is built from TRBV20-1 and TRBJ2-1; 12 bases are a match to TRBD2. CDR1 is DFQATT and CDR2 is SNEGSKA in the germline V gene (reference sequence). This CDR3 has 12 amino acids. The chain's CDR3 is CRGLAGSGEQFL. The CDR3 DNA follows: TGCAGGGGACTAGCGGGCTCGGGTGAGCAGTTCCTC.

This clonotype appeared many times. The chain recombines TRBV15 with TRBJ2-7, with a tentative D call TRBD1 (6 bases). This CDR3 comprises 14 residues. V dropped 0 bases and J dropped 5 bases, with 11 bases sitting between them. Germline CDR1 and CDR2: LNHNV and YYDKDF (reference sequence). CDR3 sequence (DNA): TGTGCCACCAGCAGAGATACAGGGACCAACGAGCAGTACTTC. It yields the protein CATSRDTGTNEQYF. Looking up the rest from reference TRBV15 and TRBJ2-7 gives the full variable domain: DAMVIQNPRYQVTQFGKPVTLSCSQTLNHNVMYWYQQKSSQAPKLLFHYYDKDFNNEADTPDNFQSRRPNTSFCFLDIRSPGLGDTAMYLCATSRDTGTNEQYFGPGTRLTVT.

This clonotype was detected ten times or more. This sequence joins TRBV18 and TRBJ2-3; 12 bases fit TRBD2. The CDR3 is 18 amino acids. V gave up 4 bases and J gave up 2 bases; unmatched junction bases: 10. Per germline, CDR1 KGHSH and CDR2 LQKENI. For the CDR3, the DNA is TGTGCCAGCTCACTTAGGTTGGGGACTAGCGGGCACACAGATACGCAGTATTTT. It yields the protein CASSLRLGTSGHTDTQYF.

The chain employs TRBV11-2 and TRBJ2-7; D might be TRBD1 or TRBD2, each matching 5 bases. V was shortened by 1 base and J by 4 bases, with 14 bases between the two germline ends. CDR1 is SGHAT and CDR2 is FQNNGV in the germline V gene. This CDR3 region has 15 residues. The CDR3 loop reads CASSLGQGWGYEQYF. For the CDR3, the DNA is TGTGCCAGCAGCTTAGGGCAGGGTTGGGGGTACGAGCAGTACTTC.

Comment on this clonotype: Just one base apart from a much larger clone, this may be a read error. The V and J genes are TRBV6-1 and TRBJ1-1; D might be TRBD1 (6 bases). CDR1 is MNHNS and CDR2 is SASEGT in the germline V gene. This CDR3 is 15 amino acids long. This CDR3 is CASRHWEGGNTESFF. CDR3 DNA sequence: TGTGCCAGCAGGCATTGGGAAGGGGGGAACACTGAATCTTTCTTT.